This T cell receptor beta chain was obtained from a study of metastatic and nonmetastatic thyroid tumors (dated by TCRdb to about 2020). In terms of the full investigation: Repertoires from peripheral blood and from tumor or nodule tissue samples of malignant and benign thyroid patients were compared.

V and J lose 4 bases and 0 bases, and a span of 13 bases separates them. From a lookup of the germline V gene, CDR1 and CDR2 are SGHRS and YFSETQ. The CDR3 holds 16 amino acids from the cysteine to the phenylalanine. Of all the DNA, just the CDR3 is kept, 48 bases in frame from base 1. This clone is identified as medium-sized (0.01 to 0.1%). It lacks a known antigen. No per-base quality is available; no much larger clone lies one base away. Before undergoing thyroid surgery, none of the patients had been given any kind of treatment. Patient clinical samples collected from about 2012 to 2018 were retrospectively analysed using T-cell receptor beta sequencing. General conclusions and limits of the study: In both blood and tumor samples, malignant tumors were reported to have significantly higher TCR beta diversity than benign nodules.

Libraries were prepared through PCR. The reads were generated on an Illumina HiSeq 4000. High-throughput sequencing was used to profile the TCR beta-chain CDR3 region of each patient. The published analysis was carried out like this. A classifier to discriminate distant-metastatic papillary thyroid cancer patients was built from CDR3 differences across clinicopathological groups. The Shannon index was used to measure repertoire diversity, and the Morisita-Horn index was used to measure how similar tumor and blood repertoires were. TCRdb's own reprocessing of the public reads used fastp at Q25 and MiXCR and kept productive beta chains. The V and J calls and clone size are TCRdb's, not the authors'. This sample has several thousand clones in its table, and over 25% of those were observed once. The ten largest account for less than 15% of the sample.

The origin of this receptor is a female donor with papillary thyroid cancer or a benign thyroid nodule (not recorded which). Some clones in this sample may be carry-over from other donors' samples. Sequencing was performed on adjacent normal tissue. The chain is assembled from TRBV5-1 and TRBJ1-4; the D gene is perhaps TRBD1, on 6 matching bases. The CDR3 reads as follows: CASSPGHRATNEKLFF. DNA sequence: TGCGCCAGCAGCCCGGGACACAGAGCAACTAATGAAAAACTGTTTTTT.